The clone carrying this T cell receptor beta chain was observed a single time. Its specificity is not known. This sample stems from a study of T cell responses to AZD1222 COVID-19 vaccine. Study at large: Some second doses came at about 4 weeks and others at about 12 weeks; these were pooled.

The CDR3 spans 15 residues. Germline V CDR1 and CDR2: MNHEY, SVGEGT. Trimming removed 5 bases at V and 4 bases at J, with 15 bases between. General observations from the study: Spike-specific TCR breadth and depth both grew after two AZD1222 doses. Seropositivity was recorded at baseline in only 5 or 6 AZD1222 recipients. Scientists sampled the repertoires only once the peak T cell response had passed.

Data came from immunoSEQ multiplex PCR; TCRdb stores just in-frame clones and leaves some out. This sample yields some 130,000 clones, of which 80% to 95% are seen a single time; under 4% belongs to the top ten. Material: peripheral blood, obtained on day 0 of AZD1222 vaccination. The receptor was derived from an adult in good health. This chain connects TRBV6-2 or TRBV6-3 to TRBJ1-3; weak D call: TRBD1 (5 bases). The CDR3 region has the DNA TGTGCCAGCAGTCGTCCAGGCCCAGGGGGAAACACCATATATTTT. Its translation is CASSRPGPGGNTIYF.